This T cell receptor (beta chain) appears in the sequencing data of a study of regulatory dendritic cells for organ transplantation. Measured with immunoSEQ multiplex PCR; TCRdb has only the in-frame clones, and not every one. The sample has over 9,500 clones; under 90% are singletons. Sorted T cells were CFSE-labeled and cultured around 5 days with allogeneic regulatory or mature dendritic cells at 1:10. In this sample, this clone turned up once. Its antigen remains unknown. Germline CDR1 reads SGHTA; CDR2 reads FQGTGA. CDR3 length equals 13 residues. V was trimmed by 5 bases and J by 6 bases, leaving 14 bases between them. Study-wide findings and caveats: Memory T cells were less diverse than naive, with memory CD8+ most oligoclonal.

The TCR was taken from a human donor in good health. Sequenced input: naive CD8+ T cells from blood cultured with regulatory dendritic cells. Subset denoted: CD45RA+ naive T cells. This chain joins TRBV7-3 and TRBJ2-7; possible D gene TRBD1, 6 bases. CDR3 sequence (DNA): TGTGCCAGCAGCCGACGGGACAAAAGCGAGCAGTACTTC. It specifies CASSRRDKSEQYF.